Presented here are 14 T cell receptor beta chains from one specimen sequenced in a study of T cell repertoires in cytomegalovirus infection. TCRdb reprocessed the reads via MiXCR and lists one record per CDR3 protein. The repertoire includes 310,000 or so distinct CDR3 sequences, around 10% of them detected once, and approximately 2.3% sits in the top ten. The sequenced sample was PBMCs. These receptors all stem from a human donor in good health (CMV status not recorded). Some clones in this sample may be carry-over from other donors' samples.

The chain links TRBV29-1 to TRBJ2-1; the D is unclear. Trimming shortened V by 1 base and J by 8 bases, and 3 bases separated the two germline ends. Germline V lookup: CDR1 SQVTM, CDR2 ANQGSEA. The CDR3 covers 10 residues. The CDR3 here is CSVEVDEQFF. CDR3 coding DNA: TGCAGCGTTGAAGTAGATGAGCAGTTCTTC.

This clonotype was detected only a few times. V is TRBV29-1 and J is TRBJ1-2; weak D call: TRBD1 (5 bases). V lost 4 bases and J lost 5, with 14 bases in between. This CDR3 is 13 amino acids long. CDR1 SQVTM and CDR2 ANQGSEA come from the germline V gene. The CDR3 sequence is CSVAGGVLYGYTF. The CDR3 nucleotides read TGCAGCGTTGCGGGGGGGGTTCTATATGGCTACACCTTC.

This clonotype occurred many times. The rearrangement joins TRBV7-9 to TRBJ1-6, with a possible D match to TRBD1 (5 bases). CDR1 SEHNR and CDR2 FQNEAQ come from the germline V gene (reference sequence). Trimming took 2 bases from V and 5 from J, leaving 10 bases between them. The CDR3 covers 15 residues. The CDR3 region has the DNA TGTGCCAGCAGCTTACAGGGCCCCCATAATTCACCCCTCCACTTT. It specifies CASSLQGPHNSPLHF.

Ten or more counts support this clonotype. V gene TRBV28 combines with J gene TRBJ2-1; 9 nucleotides line up with TRBD1. Per the germline V gene, CDR1 is MDHEN and CDR2 is SYDVKM. CDR3 length: 16 amino acids. V dropped 5 bases and J dropped 3; count of bases not matched to a gene: 8. CDR3 DNA sequence: TGTGCCAGCAGTGGACGGACAGGGGCCAACTACAATGAGCAGTTCTTC. Encoded protein: CASSGRTGANYNEQFF. Full variable domain (rest looked up from reference TRBV28 and TRBJ2-1): DVKVTQSSRYLVKRTGEKVFLECVQDMDHENMFWYRQDPGLGLRLIYFSYDVKMKEKGDIPEGYSVSREKKERFSLILESASTNQTSMYLCASSGRTGANYNEQFFGPGTRLTVL.

This clonotype has only one observation. The V and J genes are TRBV19 and TRBJ1-5; D possibly corresponds to TRBD1 (5 bases). Germline values: CDR1 LNHDA, CDR2 SQIVND (reference sequence). V was clipped by 1 base and J by 3 bases, with 7 bases between them. This CDR3 region has 14 residues. The CDR3 protein is CASSIAGLNQPQHF. CDR3 nucleotides: TGTGCCAGTAGTATAGCGGGGCTCAATCAGCCCCAGCATTTT.

This clonotype was seen a few times. The chain joins TRBV4-2 to TRBJ2-7; D gene unclear. Trimming removed 4 bases at V and 1 base at J, with 14 bases between. Germline V CDR1 and CDR2: LGHNA, YNFKEQ. The CDR3 spans 15 residues. The CDR3: CASSPDQLGSYEQYF. In DNA, the CDR3 is TGTGCCAGCAGCCCGGACCAGTTAGGGTCCTACGAGCAGTACTTC.

The chain has TRBV10-3 and TRBJ1-4; D is possibly TRBD1 (5 bases). The germline V gene encodes CDR1 ENHRY and CDR2 SYGVKD. The V gene lost 3 bases and the J gene lost 3 bases, with 11 bases spanning the gap. The CDR3 length is 15 residues. CDR3 in DNA: TGTGCCATCAGTGAAGGGGTGCCAGCTAATGAAAAACTGTTTTTT. Amino acids: CAISEGVPANEKLFF.

This clonotype has at least ten counts. The gene calls are TRBV7-8 and TRBJ1-1; 7 nucleotides match TRBD1. The length of the CDR3 is 15 residues. With 7 bases clipped from V and 3 bases from J, the junction kept 11 bases outside the gene matches. The germline CDR1 and CDR2 sequences are SGHVS and FQNEAQ. The CDR3 coding sequence is TGTGCCAGCACCCTCGCGACAGGGACGTACACTGAAGCTTTCTTT. This gives the protein CASTLATGTYTEAFF.

This clonotype was recorded only once. This chain joins TRBV7-6 and TRBJ2-1; 10 bases agree with TRBD2. The CDR3 consists of 18 residues. After removal of 4 bases from V and 8 bases from J, the junction contained 17 bases not matched to a gene. The germline V gene has CDR1 SGHVS and CDR2 FNYEAQ. The CDR3 here is CASSSTSQRGGPAHEQFF. The CDR3 region has the DNA TGTGCCAGCAGCTCCACCTCGCAGCGGGGGGGCCCTGCCCATGAGCAGTTCTTC.

This clonotype was recorded at least ten times. The rearrangement links TRBV10-3 to TRBJ2-1, with D maybe TRBD2 (5 bases). Per germline, CDR1 ENHRY and CDR2 SYGVKD. The CDR3 sequence is 14 residues long. V shed 3 bases and J shed 10 bases, with 16 bases lying between them. CDR3 nucleotides: TGTGCCATCAGTGATCTCACTAGAGAACACGAGCAGTTCTTC. It translates to CAISDLTREHEQFF.

This clonotype was counted many times. This chain uses TRBV14 with TRBJ2-1; 12 bases agree with TRBD2. The CDR3 extends over 16 amino acids. The J segment lost 4 bases and the V segment lost 3 bases, leaving 4 bases of the junction unmatched. Germline V gene sequence: CDR1 SGHDN, CDR2 FVKESK. The CDR3 loop reads CASSHRLAGDYNEQFF. DNA of the CDR3: TGTGCCAGCAGCCACAGACTAGCGGGGGATTACAATGAGCAGTTCTTC.

This clonotype was picked up many times. The chain links TRBV7-9 to TRBJ1-1; D not resolved. The V end was cut by 5 bases, the J end by 4 bases, with 17 bases between. The CDR3 totals 15 residues. Germline CDR1 and CDR2: SEHNR and FQNEAQ (reference sequence). CDR3 protein: CASSPSSDRGTEAFF. The CDR3 DNA is TGTGCCAGCAGCCCATCGAGTGACCGTGGCACTGAAGCTTTCTTT.

This clonotype occurred many times. The rearrangement links TRBV7-9 to TRBJ1-1, with D maybe TRBD1 (5 bases). The CDR3 sequence is 15 residues long. CDR1 and CDR2 from the germline V gene are SEHNR and FQNEAQ (reference sequence). Trimming removed 0 bases from V and 4 bases from J, with 12 bases in between. CDR3 sequence: CASSLAGHLGTEAFF. In DNA, the CDR3 is TGTGCCAGCAGCTTAGCGGGGCACTTGGGCACTGAAGCTTTCTTT.

This clonotype showed up many times. The chain uses TRBV25-1 and TRBJ1-5, with 8 bases matching TRBD1. The CDR3 consists of 20 residues. J was trimmed by 0 bases and V by 1 base; bases with no gene match: 14. The germline gives CDR1 MGHDK, CDR2 SYGVNS. The CDR3 nucleotides are TGTGCCAGCAGTGAATCGAAGACAGGGGATTGGGAGAATAGCAATCAGCCCCAGCATTTT. The encoded protein is CASSESKTGDWENSNQPQHF.